One and the same sample provided the 5 T cell receptor beta chains below, sequenced in a study of STAT5B mutations in CD4+ large granular lymphocyte leukemia. Only in-frame clones appear in the TCRdb table, and some are missing; sequencing was by immunoSEQ multiplex PCR. The repertoire has 20,000 to 25,000 clones, around three quarters of them found once; the top ten carry 0.4% to 0.45%. Material for sequencing was CD4+ T cells from blood buffy coats. The receptors were gathered from a human donor in good health.

The chain has TRBV7-8 and TRBJ1-5; TRBD1 matches at 7 bases. The germline V gene encodes CDR1 SGHVS and CDR2 FQNEAQ. This CDR3 has 16 amino acids. Trimming took 4 bases from V and 2 from J; bases not matched to a gene: 8. CDR3: CASSSDRAFGNQPQHF. CDR3 coding DNA: TGTGCCAGCAGCTCCGACAGGGCTTTTGGCAATCAGCCCCAGCATTTT.

The rearrangement joins TRBV5-1 to TRBJ2-5, with TRBD2 identical over 15 bases. CDR3 length equals 17 residues. Trimming cost V 4 bases and J 5 bases; bases outside gene matches: 9. CDR1 SGHRS and CDR2 YFSETQ come from the germline V gene. CDR3 region: CASSRTSGRAGWETQYF. CDR3 bases: TGCGCCAGCAGCAGGACTAGCGGGAGGGCCGGATGGGAGACCCAGTACTTC.

The rearrangement links TRBV28 to TRBJ2-5; D is perhaps TRBD1 (6 bases). Germline V gene data show CDR1 as MDHEN and CDR2 as SYDVKM. The CDR3 has 13 amino acids. V was trimmed by 6 bases and J by 5 bases, leaving 13 bases between them. Here the CDR3 DNA reads TGTGCCAGCAGGAAACAGGGTGGCGAGACCCAGTACTTC. Amino acids: CASRKQGGETQYF.

This clone was seen only a few times. The chain joins TRBV5-4 to TRBJ2-7; D is perhaps TRBD1 (6 bases). Looked up from germline, CDR1 is SGHNT and CDR2 is YYREEE (reference sequence). Between the trimmed V and J ends, which lost 4 bases and 1 base, there was a span of 9 bases. The CDR3 loop spans 13 amino acids. In nucleotides, the CDR3 is TGTGCCAGCAGCGCTCAGGGGTCCTACGAGCAGTACTTC. Its translation is CASSAQGSYEQYF.

The chain is built from TRBV6-5 and TRBJ2-3; possibly TRBD1 for D (6 bases). The CDR3 is 13 residues long. Germline CDR1 is MNHEY and CDR2 is SVGAGI. The V end was cut by 6 bases, the J end by 1 base, with 8 bases between. The CDR3 sequence is CASRDSGTDTQYF. In DNA, the CDR3 is TGTGCCAGCAGGGACAGCGGCACAGATACGCAGTATTTT.